Listed below are T cell receptor beta chains from one sample, sequenced in a study of blood T cell repertoires in COVID-19. Some clones are missing from TCRdb's copy, which holds only in-frame ones; the method was immunoSEQ multiplex PCR. Of approximately 60,000 clones in the sample, more than 60% were seen once. The specimen sequenced was peripheral blood. All receptors come from a woman of 80 years or more with active or convalescent COVID-19. The CDR3 runs from the conserved cysteine through the conserved F or W. A D gene is named only where the DNA matches it firmly. Where a row states a size, it is once, few, many or the class of an expanded clone; other rows omit it.

clone size: NA
D gene: TRBD1
J gene: TRBJ1-5
V gene: TRBV5-6
CDR3 length: 15
CDR3 DNA: TGTGCCAGCAGCCTGGGCTTACAGGGGCAACAGCCCCAGCATTTT
CDR3 protein: CASSLGLQGQQPQHF

clone size: NA
D gene: TRBD1
J gene: TRBJ1-1
V gene: TRBV6-5
CDR3 length: 15
CDR3 DNA: TGTGCCAGCAGTTCCCCTCGGACAGGGTTCACTGAAGCTTTCTTT
CDR3 protein: CASSSPRTGFTEAFF

clone size: NA
D gene: NA
J gene: TRBJ1-1
V gene: TRBV6-5
CDR3 length: 14
CDR3 DNA: TGTGCCAGCAGGAAGGCTCAGGGGACCACTGAAGCTTTCTTT
CDR3 protein: CASRKAQGTTEAFF

clone size: once
D gene: NA
J gene: TRBJ1-1
V gene: TRBV7-2
CDR3 length: 14
CDR3 DNA: TGTGCCAGCAGCTTGATGGTTACCCCAGCTGAAGCTTTCTTT
CDR3 protein: CASSLMVTPAEAFF

clone size: NA
D gene: NA
J gene: TRBJ1-4
V gene: TRBV19
CDR3 length: 14
CDR3 DNA: TGTGCCAGCACGCTTGGGAGGGCTGGTGAAAAACTGTTTTTT
CDR3 protein: CASTLGRAGEKLFF

clone size: NA
D gene: TRBD1
J gene: TRBJ1-2
V gene: TRBV5-4
CDR3 length: 14
CDR3 DNA: TGTGCCAGCAGCGCCTGGACAGGGCTCTATGGCTACACCTTC
CDR3 protein: CASSAWTGLYGYTF

clone size: NA
D gene: NA
J gene: TRBJ2-1
V gene: TRBV12-3/TRBV12-4
CDR3 length: 13
CDR3 DNA: TGTGCCAGCAGTCCCAATTCACGGGAAGGAACGGTCTTC
CDR3 protein: CASSPNSREGTVF

clone size: NA
D gene: TRBD2
J gene: TRBJ2-1
V gene: TRBV7-3
CDR3 length: 14
CDR3 DNA: TGTGCCAGCAGCTTTAGCGGGGGGCGCTCGGAGCAGTTCTTC
CDR3 protein: CASSFSGGRSEQFF

clone size: NA
D gene: TRBD2
J gene: TRBJ2-5
V gene: TRBV5-4
CDR3 length: 16
CDR3 DNA: TGTGCCAGCAGCTTCCCTCTAGCGGGGGCCCAAGAGACCCAGTACTTC
CDR3 protein: CASSFPLAGAQETQYF

clone size: once
D gene: NA
J gene: TRBJ1-1
V gene: TRBV7-3
CDR3 length: 14
CDR3 DNA: TGTGCCAGCAGCCGAGGGAGTGGCAGGACTGAAGCTTTCTTT
CDR3 protein: CASSRGSGRTEAFF

clone size: NA
D gene: TRBD2
J gene: TRBJ2-7
V gene: TRBV5-1
CDR3 length: 15
CDR3 DNA: TGCGCCAGCAGCTTGGTTGCGACTAGCGGCTACGAGCAGTACTTC
CDR3 protein: CASSLVATSGYEQYF

clone size: NA
D gene: NA
J gene: TRBJ1-3
V gene: TRBV9
CDR3 length: 17
CDR3 DNA: TGTGCCAGCAGCGAGACGATGCAGGGAGGCTCTGGAAACACCATATATTTT
CDR3 protein: CASSETMQGGSGNTIYF

clone size: NA
D gene: NA
J gene: TRBJ2-7
V gene: TRBV29-1
CDR3 length: 13
CDR3 DNA: TGCAGCGTTGTTTATCCAGGGACCTACGAGCAGTACTTC
CDR3 protein: CSVVYPGTYEQYF

clone size: NA
D gene: NA
J gene: TRBJ1-1
V gene: TRBV29-1
CDR3 length: 13
CDR3 DNA: TGCAGCGTTGAAGAGTCACGGGGGACTGAAGCTTTCTTT
CDR3 protein: CSVEESRGTEAFF

clone size: NA
D gene: TRBD1
J gene: TRBJ2-5
V gene: TRBV5-1
CDR3 length: 14
CDR3 DNA: TGCGCCAGCAGCTTAGACAGGGCCATCCTGACCCAGTACTTC
CDR3 protein: CASSLDRAILTQYF

clone size: NA
D gene: TRBD1
J gene: TRBJ1-6
V gene: TRBV16
CDR3 length: 15
CDR3 DNA: TGTGCCAGCAGCCTATTGACAGGGGGATATTCACCCCTCCACTTT
CDR3 protein: CASSLLTGGYSPLHF

clone size: NA
D gene: NA
J gene: TRBJ1-2
V gene: TRBV3-1/TRBV3-2
CDR3 length: 15
CDR3 DNA: TGTGCCAGCAGCCAAGGGAGGGAATGGAAAGGTGGCTACACCTTC
CDR3 protein: CASSQGREWKGGYTF